One and the same sample provided the 11 T cell receptor beta chains below, sequenced in a study of long-term antiretroviral therapy in people with HIV (dated by TCRdb to 2022 to 2024). The immunoSEQ hsTCRB v3.0 assay was used at survey level resolution to sequence the TRB variable region. TCRdb provides this immuneACCESS table in a form limited to in-frame rearrangements. Some clones are lacking; in checked studies, under half of them reflect an unresolved V gene, and why the rest are absent is not known. The sample yields roughly 30,000 clones; 75% to 90% were counted once. The ten largest account for about 8% of the sample. Here the sequenced sample was unsorted PBMCs, taken 3.2 years before starting antiretroviral therapy. The receptors were sampled from a man in his fifties or sixties with HIV.

The gene calls are TRBV14 and TRBJ2-7; weak D call: TRBD2 (6 bases). CDR1 and CDR2 from the germline V gene are SGHDN and FVKESK. The CDR3 spans 15 residues. Trimming stripped 0 bases from V and 3 bases from J, with 12 bases between. CDR3 residues: CASSQDLEGYYEQYF. As DNA, the CDR3 is TGTGCCAGCAGCCAAGATCTGGAGGGCTACTACGAGCAGTACTTC.

The V gene is TRBV5-4, the J gene TRBJ2-3; TRBD2 matches at 9 bases. The ends lost 0 bases at V and 6 bases at J; junction bases unmatched: 8. In germline, CDR1 is SGHNT, CDR2 YYREEE (reference sequence). This CDR3 contains 16 residues. The CDR3 loop is CASSLVLAGVSDTQYF. In nucleotides, the CDR3 is TGTGCCAGCAGCTTGGTCTTAGCGGGAGTTTCCGATACGCAGTATTTT.

This chain uses TRBV19 with TRBJ1-5, with TRBD1 identical over 7 bases. After removal of 11 bases from V and 5 bases from J, the junction contained 9 bases not matched to a gene. Germline-derived CDR1 and CDR2 are LNHDA and SQIVND (reference sequence). The CDR3 runs to 13 residues. The CDR3 spells CACRDSEYQPQHF. In DNA, the CDR3 is TGTGCCTGTCGGGACAGCGAGTATCAGCCCCAGCATTTT.

This clone was observed a single time. This chain uses TRBV27 with TRBJ2-2, with a possible D match to TRBD1 (6 bases). The CDR3 has 15 residues. The germline CDR1 and CDR2 sequences are MNHEY and SMNVEV (reference sequence). Trimming shortened V by 6 bases and J by 0 bases, and 11 bases separated the two germline ends. Here the CDR3 DNA reads TGTGCCAGCAGGATACAGGGAGCGAACACCGGGGAGCTGTTTTTT. This gives the protein CASRIQGANTGELFF.

The chain has TRBV14 and TRBJ2-3; D is possibly TRBD2 (6 bases). This CDR3 has 16 residues. Germline V CDR1 and CDR2: SGHDN, FVKESK. The V end lost 1 base, the J end lost 1 base, and 12 bases lay between the germline ends. The CDR3 coding sequence is TGTGCCAGCAGCCAAGTACGCGGAGGGGGCACAGATACGCAGTATTTT. Its protein is CASSQVRGGGTDTQYF.

The V call is TRBV10-3, the J call TRBJ1-1, with D possibly matching TRBD1 (5 bases). CDR1 is ENHRY, CDR2 SYGVKD, per germline. CDR3 length equals 16 residues. Trimming took 0 bases from V and 6 from J, leaving 17 bases between them. This CDR3 is CAISESGQGRSSEAFF. For the CDR3, the DNA is TGTGCCATCAGTGAGTCAGGGCAGGGCCGTTCCTCTGAAGCTTTCTTT.

V gene TRBV30 combines with J gene TRBJ2-5; 7 positions match TRBD2. With 8 bases clipped from V and 13 bases from J, the junction kept 7 bases outside the gene matches. Germline-derived CDR1 and CDR2 are GTSNPN and SVGIG (reference sequence). CDR3 length: 9 residues. The CDR3 DNA is TGTGCCGGGGGGGGGATCCCGTACTTC. Its protein product is CAGGGIPYF.

This chain links TRBV5-1 with TRBJ1-2; D may be TRBD1 (5 bases). CDR1 SGHRS and CDR2 YFSETQ come from the germline V gene. The CDR3 spans 15 residues. V shed 0 bases and J shed 7 bases, with 16 bases lying between them. CDR3 coding DNA: TGCGCCAGCAGCTTGGCCGGGGGGGACGTAGCTGGCTACACCTTC. As protein: CASSLAGGDVAGYTF.

The V gene is TRBV6-5, the J gene TRBJ2-5; TRBD2 matches at 8 bases. Germline V lookup: CDR1 MNHEY, CDR2 SVGAGI. The trim removed 0 bases at V and 5 bases at J, leaving 8 bases unmatched. This CDR3 is built from 16 residues. CDR3 sequence: CASSYSTGGPFETQYF. DNA for the CDR3: TGTGCCAGCAGTTACTCCACGGGAGGGCCGTTTGAGACCCAGTACTTC.

The chain uses TRBV7-9 and TRBJ1-2; possibly TRBD1 for D (6 bases). V shed 1 base and J shed 8 bases, with 8 bases lying between them. Germline V lookup: CDR1 SEHNR, CDR2 FQNEAQ (reference sequence). The CDR3 is 12 amino acids. The CDR3 bases are TGTGCCAGCAGCTTAGGAGACAGGGGCTACACCTTC. This translates into CASSLGDRGYTF.

Regarding this clone: Distinct nucleotide sequences in the sample also encode this CDR3. The gene calls are TRBV27 and TRBJ2-7; tentatively, D is TRBD2 (6 bases). With 4 bases removed from V and 4 bases from J, the gap between germline ends came to 11 bases. The CDR3 has 13 residues. Germline V CDR1 and CDR2: MNHEY, SMNVEV (reference sequence). In nucleotides, the CDR3 is TGTGCCAGCAGTTCCGGGGGTCCTTACGAGCAGTACTTC. It encodes CASSSGGPYEQYF.